The clone carrying this T cell receptor beta chain was recorded many times. The record originates from a study of T cells in Graves' hyperthyroidism and ophthalmopathy. Template material for amplifying TCR beta CDR3 regions consisted of RNA transcripts. The HTBI primer set served for first-round RT-PCR of the TCR CDR3. MiXCR, applied by TCRdb to the multiplex PCR reads, yields one record per CDR3 protein. Of roughly 550,000 distinct CDR3 sequences in the sample, more than 15% were seen once. V lost 5 bases, J lost 4 bases, and 17 bases stayed unmatched. The CDR3 is 18 amino acids. This receptor was taken from a young woman with Graves' ophthalmopathy. The V gene is TRBV12-3 or TRBV12-4, the J gene TRBJ1-2; 9 positions match TRBD1. Material: blood. The CDR3 region is CASSRQGDEGLGRYGYTF. In DNA, the CDR3 is TGTGCCAGCAGTCGACAGGGGGACGAAGGCCTTGGACGCTATGGCTACACCTTC.